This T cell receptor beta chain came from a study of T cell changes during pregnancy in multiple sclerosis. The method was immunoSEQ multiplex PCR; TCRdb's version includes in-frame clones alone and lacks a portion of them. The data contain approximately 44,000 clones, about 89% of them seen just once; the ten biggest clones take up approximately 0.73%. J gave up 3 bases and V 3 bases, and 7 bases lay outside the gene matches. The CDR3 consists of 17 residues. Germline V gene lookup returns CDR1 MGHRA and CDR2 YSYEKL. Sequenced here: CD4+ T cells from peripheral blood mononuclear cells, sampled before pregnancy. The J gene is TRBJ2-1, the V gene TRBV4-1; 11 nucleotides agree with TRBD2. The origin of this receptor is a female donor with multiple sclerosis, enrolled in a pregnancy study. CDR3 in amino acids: CASSHPPLAGGYNEQFF. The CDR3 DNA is TGCGCCAGCAGCCATCCGCCGCTAGCGGGGGGCTACAATGAGCAGTTCTTC.